This T cell receptor (beta chain) was documented in a study of T cell changes during pregnancy in multiple sclerosis. The germline gives CDR1 SGDLS, CDR2 YYNGEE. The CDR3 sequence is 14 residues long. V gave up 4 bases and J gave up 2 bases, with 13 bases separating them. Data came from immunoSEQ multiplex PCR; TCRdb stores just in-frame clones and leaves some out. The sample has 30,000 to 50,000 clones; around nine tenths are singletons. The sequenced sample was CD4+ T cells from peripheral blood mononuclear cells, obtained in the first trimester of pregnancy. The chain carries TRBV9 and TRBJ2-7, with a weak D call TRBD2 (6 bases). The clonotype was recovered from a female donor in good health, enrolled as a control in a pregnancy study. Here the CDR3 reads CASSPGDFAYEQYF. The CDR3 region has the DNA TGTGCCAGCAGCCCGGGGGACTTTGCCTACGAGCAGTACTTC.